The 24 T cell receptor beta chains given below trace back to one sample, sequenced in a study of beta chain features in type 1 diabetes. Study-wide findings and caveats: When Type 1 diabetes patients were examined, their TCRB CDR3s proved moderately but significantly shorter in all four CD4+ subsets.

The antigens these receptors bind are not known. Expressed TCRB transcripts were sequenced because the entire RNA isolate underwent reverse transcription. Some clones are missing from TCRdb's copy, which holds only in-frame ones; the method was immunoSEQ multiplex PCR. The profile covers about 47,000 clones, with approximately 43% appearing a single time and approximately 0.13% taken by the ten largest. The material sequenced was stem cell memory CD4+ T cells from blood. Receptors were obtained from a man aged 30 to 39 with type 1 diabetes.

The CDR3 sequence is CASSLRGGITEAFF. DNA of the CDR3: TGTGCCAGCAGTTTAAGGGGGGGGATCACTGAAGCTTTCTTT. The chain recombines TRBV27 with TRBJ1-1; D may be TRBD1 (6 bases). V lost 2 bases and J lost 4, with 11 bases in between. The V gene's germline CDR1 is MNHEY and CDR2 SMNVEV (reference sequence). There are 14 residues in the CDR3.

The chain recombines TRBV5-4 with TRBJ2-1, with 8 positions matching TRBD2. V was clipped by 5 bases and J by 1 base; unmatched bases: 2. The germline gives CDR1 SGHNT, CDR2 YYREEE (reference sequence). The CDR3 is 14 residues long. CDR3 in DNA: TGTGCCAGCAGTGGGACTAGGTCCTACAATGAGCAGTTCTTC. It encodes CASSGTRSYNEQFF.

The chain uses TRBV15 and TRBJ1-1, with D maybe TRBD1 (6 bases). Looked up from germline, CDR1 is LNHNV and CDR2 is YYDKDF (reference sequence). The CDR3 spans 14 residues. Trimming pared 4 bases from V and 3 bases from J, leaving 12 bases between. CDR3: CATSTRGSDTEAFF. DNA of the CDR3: TGTGCCACCAGCACCAGGGGATCTGACACTGAAGCTTTCTTT.

V and J are TRBV4-1 and TRBJ2-2; D remains ambiguous. V lost 0 bases to trimming and J lost 4 bases, with 15 bases between them. CDR3 size: 17 residues. CDR1 and CDR2 (germline): MGHRA, YSYEKL. CDR3 sequence (DNA): TGCGCCAGCAGCCAAGATCTGTTCGGAGAAGGCACCGGGGAGCTGTTTTTT. Encoded protein: CASSQDLFGEGTGELFF.

This clone was seen only a few times. The rearrangement joins TRBV4-3 to TRBJ2-3; TRBD2 matches 12 bases. The germline V gene encodes CDR1 LGHNA and CDR2 YSLEER. J gave up 2 bases and V 1 base, and 1 base lay outside the gene matches. CDR3 length equals 16 residues. The CDR3 loop is CASSQGLAGATDTQYF. CDR3 nucleotides: TGCGCCAGCAGCCAAGGACTAGCGGGAGCCACAGATACGCAGTATTTT.

The V call is TRBV5-1, the J call TRBJ2-1; 12 bases align to TRBD2. With 6 bases clipped from V and 7 bases from J, the junction kept 8 bases outside the gene matches. CDR3 length: 15 amino acids. Germline V gene sequence: CDR1 SGHRS, CDR2 YFSETQ. CDR3 residues: CASTLLGLAGNEQFF. The CDR3 DNA reads as TGCGCCAGCACCCTCCTAGGACTAGCGGGGAATGAGCAGTTCTTC.

This clone was seen a handful of times. The gene calls are TRBV7-2 and TRBJ2-7; 8 nucleotides line up with TRBD2. V shed 5 bases and J 6 bases; nucleotides not matched to a gene: 15. CDR1 is SGHTA and CDR2 is FQGNSA in the germline V gene. The CDR3 is 16 residues long. This CDR3 reads CASSQALPGRASEQYF. The CDR3 nucleotides are TGTGCCAGCAGCCAAGCCCTCCCCGGGAGGGCTTCCGAGCAGTACTTC.

This clone was recorded a few times. The chain uses TRBV5-1 and TRBJ1-1, with D perhaps TRBD1 (5 bases). This CDR3 is built from 14 residues. V shed 0 bases and J shed 6 bases, with 12 bases lying between them. CDR1 is SGHRS and CDR2 is YFSETQ in the germline V gene. In DNA form, the CDR3 reads TGCGCCAGCAGCTTGGCCTTAGGGGTCCCTGAAGCTTTCTTT. Its protein product is CASSLALGVPEAFF.

The J gene is TRBJ2-3, the V gene TRBV7-2; D is unclear. The CDR3 runs 13 residues. The V gene lost 3 bases and the J gene lost 6 bases, with 10 bases spanning the gap. Germline CDR1 and CDR2: SGHTA and FQGNSA. The CDR3: CASSFQVRDTQYF. CDR3 nucleotides: TGTGCCAGCAGCTTTCAGGTCAGGGATACGCAGTATTTT. The whole variable domain, remainder taken from reference TRBV7-2 and TRBJ2-3, is GAGVSQSPSNKVTEKGKDVELRCDPISGHTALYWYRQSLGQGLEFLIYFQGNSAPDKSGLPSDRFSAERTGGSVSTLTIQRTQQEDSAVYLCASSFQVRDTQYFGPGTRLTVL.

This clone was seen a handful of times. The genes are TRBV28 and TRBJ1-2, with 9 bases lining up with TRBD1. V lost 6 bases and J lost 4; bases outside the gene matches: 6. Looked up from germline, CDR1 is MDHEN and CDR2 is SYDVKM. The CDR3 has 14 residues. In nucleotides, the CDR3 is TGTGCCAGCAGGCCCGGGACAGGGATCTATGGCTACACCTTC. Translating it yields CASRPGTGIYGYTF.

To note about this clone: Mismatch with germline at one junction end may stem from a read error. The chain links TRBV2 to TRBJ1-4; D perhaps matches TRBD1 (5 bases). This CDR3 comprises 12 residues. CDR1 is SNHLY, CDR2 FYNNEI, per germline. This CDR3 reads CAGSWQGEKLFF. In nucleotides, the CDR3 is TGTGCCGGCAGTTGGCAGGGTGAAAAACTGTTTTTT.

The rearrangement links TRBV7-9 to TRBJ1-1; D uncertain. CDR1 SEHNR and CDR2 FQNEAQ come from the germline V gene (reference sequence). This CDR3 is built from 14 residues. Between the trimmed V and J ends, which lost 2 bases and 1 base, there was a span of 8 bases. CDR3 bases: TGTGCCAGCAGCTTAAGGGCGGGGAACACTGAAGCTTTCTTT. It specifies CASSLRAGNTEAFF.

J is TRBJ2-7 and V is TRBV27; 9 nucleotides match TRBD1. Unmatched junction bases numbered 4, after V lost 4 bases and J lost 3 bases. This CDR3 is built from 14 residues. Per germline, CDR1 MNHEY and CDR2 SMNVEV (reference sequence). The CDR3 coding sequence is TGTGCCAGCAGTTCTCGACAGGGGGACTACGAGCAGTACTTC. Translated: CASSSRQGDYEQYF.

The chain recombines TRBV4-3 with TRBJ2-7; D not resolved. The CDR3 consists of 14 residues. V was pared by 1 base and J by 0 bases, with 7 bases between. Germline V CDR1 and CDR2: LGHNA, YSLEER. CDR3 sequence: CASSQAYNSYEQYF. The CDR3 nucleotides are TGCGCCAGCAGCCAAGCATACAACTCCTACGAGCAGTACTTC.

The rearrangement joins TRBV12-2 to TRBJ1-1; the D segment call TRBD1 is taken from the table without a DNA check. TRBV12-2 is a pseudogene. This CDR3 is 19 amino acids long. CDR3 residues: CASRLEGGRTLSLNTEAFF. Written as DNA, the CDR3 is TGTGCAAGTCGCTTAGAAGGGGGTAGGACCCTGTCGCTGAACACTGAAGCTTTCTTT.

The V call is TRBV25-1, the J call TRBJ1-2; the D is unclear. This CDR3 region has 13 residues. CDR1 MGHDK and CDR2 SYGVNS come from the germline V gene. Between the trimmed V and J ends, which lost 3 bases and 0 bases, there was a span of 5 bases. In nucleotides, the CDR3 is TGTGCCAGCAGTGACAGTGCTAACTATGGCTACACCTTC. Its protein is CASSDSANYGYTF.

This chain uses TRBV18 with TRBJ2-7; TRBD2 agrees at 13 bases. Germline CDR1 KGHSH, CDR2 LQKENI. The V segment lost 3 bases and the J segment 6 bases; nucleotides outside the gene matches: 8. This CDR3 is 16 amino acids long. CDR3 in amino acids: CASSPEGLAGTGEQYF. CDR3 nucleotide sequence: TGTGCCAGCTCACCCGAGGGACTAGCGGGAACTGGCGAGCAGTACTTC.

This clone was detected a few times. In DNA form, the CDR3 reads TGCGCCAGCAGCTTGGCCTTGAGCAATGAGCAGTTCTTC. Protein: CASSLALSNEQFF. The V and J genes are TRBV5-1 and TRBJ2-1; D gene ambiguous. This CDR3 contains 13 residues. Deletions cut 0 bases from V and 6 bases from J, with 7 bases between. Germline V gene sequence: CDR1 SGHRS, CDR2 YFSETQ. The complete variable domain, with remaining parts taken from reference TRBV5-1 and TRBJ2-1, reads KAGVTQTPRYLIKTRGQQVTLSCSPISGHRSVSWYQQTPGQGLQFLFEYFSETQRNKGNFPGRFSGRQFSNSRSEMNVSTLELGDSALYLCASSLALSNEQFFGPGTRLTVL.

The chain joins TRBV9 to TRBJ2-6, with D maybe TRBD1 (6 bases). Trimming left V 0 bases short and J 14 bases short, with 9 bases between. CDR1 and CDR2 (germline): SGDLS, YYNGEE. There are 12 residues in the CDR3. The CDR3 DNA sequence: TGTGCCAGCAGCGTAGAAGGGACAATCCTGACTTTC. Translated, it gives CASSVEGTILTF.

V and J are TRBV29-1 and TRBJ1-2; no clear D. Germline V gives CDR1 SQVTM, CDR2 ANQGSEA. The CDR3 length is 13 residues. V lost 1 base, J lost 4 bases, and 10 bases lay in between. This chain's CDR3 is CSVEVGELYGYTF. CDR3 nucleotide sequence: TGCAGCGTTGAAGTTGGAGAGCTCTATGGCTACACCTTC.

V is TRBV28 and J is TRBJ2-7, with D uncertain. Germline V gene sequence: CDR1 MDHEN, CDR2 SYDVKM. This CDR3 comprises 16 residues. The germline V and J ends were trimmed by 6 bases and 0 bases, with 18 bases remaining between them. CDR3 coding DNA: TGTGCCAGCAGCGAGTCTTACGGAGTGCCCTCCTACGAGCAGTACTTC. This codes for CASSESYGVPSYEQYF.

This clone was recorded a few times. V usage is TRBV2 and J usage is TRBJ2-1; 12 bases fit TRBD1. J was trimmed by 8 bases and V by 8 bases; bases with no gene match: 4. The CDR3 consists of 13 residues. Germline CDR1 is SNHLY and CDR2 is FYNNEI. As DNA, the CDR3 is TGTGCCAGCGTCCGGGACAGGGGGCATGAGCAGTTCTTC. This codes for CASVRDRGHEQFF. Full variable domain (outside the CDR3, taken from reference TRBV2 and TRBJ2-1): EPEVTQTPSHQVTQMGQEVILRCVPISNHLYFYWYRQILGQKVEFLVSFYNNEISEKSEIFDDQFSVERPDGSNFTLKIRSTKLEDSAMYFCASVRDRGHEQFFGPGTRLTVL.

This chain uses TRBV6-6 with TRBJ1-4, with D perhaps matching TRBD1 (5 bases). V was shortened by 0 bases and J by 8 bases, with 10 bases between the two germline ends. CDR3 length equals 14 residues. The V gene's germline CDR1 is MNHNY and CDR2 SVGAGI (reference sequence). The chain's CDR3 is CASSYSHGGEKLFF. CDR3 nucleotide sequence: TGTGCCAGCAGTTACTCTCACGGGGGAGAAAAACTGTTTTTT.

The chain has TRBV5-1 and TRBJ2-6, with D perhaps matching TRBD1 (7 bases). CDR1 is SGHRS, CDR2 YFSETQ, per germline. This CDR3 has 17 residues. V lost 4 bases to trimming and J lost 1 base, with 15 bases between them. For the CDR3, the DNA is TGCGCCAGCAGCCTCGGAGGGACAGTTTCTGGGGCCAACGTCCTGACTTTC. Translating it yields CASSLGGTVSGANVLTF. The full variable domain, its missing parts supplied by reference TRBV5-1 and TRBJ2-6, is KAGVTQTPRYLIKTRGQQVTLSCSPISGHRSVSWYQQTPGQGLQFLFEYFSETQRNKGNFPGRFSGRQFSNSRSEMNVSTLELGDSALYLCASSLGGTVSGANVLTFGAGSRLTVL.